Each of the 26 T cell receptor beta chains below was sequenced from the same sample in a study of cytomegalovirus exposure and HLA in healthy donors. The PCR ran on 60 Vbeta and 13 Jbeta primers. Clones were read by immunoSEQ multiplex PCR, and TCRdb kept only the in-frame ones, dropping some. The sample has fewer than 110,000 clones, around three quarters seen once; the top ten hold around 7.4%. The sequencing input was PBMCs. The origin of the receptors is a man aged 25 to 45 in good health and CMV-seronegative.

This clone was seen only a few times. This chain uses TRBV18 with TRBJ1-1; 7 nucleotides match TRBD1. Germline assignment: CDR1 KGHSH and CDR2 LQKENI. Germline trimming cut 3 bases from V and 1 base from J; bases unmatched to any gene: 5. This CDR3 has 15 amino acids. The CDR3, as DNA: TGTGCCAGCTCACCTCTGACAGGGCGGAACACTGAAGCTTTCTTT. Translation gives CASSPLTGRNTEAFF.

This rearrangement joins TRBV2 to TRBJ2-7; D uncertain. The CDR3 is 11 amino acids. Trimming cost V 5 bases and J 4 bases, with 6 bases left between them. Germline CDR1 reads SNHLY; CDR2 reads FYNNEI. CDR3 protein: CASSLLYEQYF. For the CDR3, the DNA is TGTGCCAGCAGTCTACTATACGAGCAGTACTTC. The full variable domain, in which reference TRBV2 and TRBJ2-7 provide the parts outside the CDR3, is EPEVTQTPSHQVTQMGQEVILRCVPISNHLYFYWYRQILGQKVEFLVSFYNNEISEKSEIFDDQFSVERPDGSNFTLKIRSTKLEDSAMYFCASSLLYEQYFGPGTRLTVT.

This chain links TRBV4-1 with TRBJ2-1; possibly TRBD2 for D (6 bases). The germline gives CDR1 MGHRA, CDR2 YSYEKL. This CDR3 contains 15 residues. V lost 0 bases to trimming and J lost 9 bases, with 15 bases between them. The CDR3 DNA reads as TGCGCCAGCAGCCAAGAATGGAGGGCCCTCGTTGAGCAGTTCTTC. Protein sequence: CASSQEWRALVEQFF.

This clone was recorded only once. J is TRBJ1-5 and V is TRBV28; 8 bases fit TRBD1. J was trimmed by 2 bases and V by 6 bases; bases with no gene match: 6. This CDR3 is built from 15 residues. From germline, CDR1 is MDHEN and CDR2 SYDVKM. DNA for the CDR3: TGTGCCAGCAGACCCGGACAGGGAGGCAATCAGCCCCAGCATTTT. It translates to CASRPGQGGNQPQHF.

The chain carries TRBV25-1 and TRBJ2-2, with D possibly being TRBD2 (5 bases). In germline, CDR1 is MGHDK, CDR2 SYGVNS. The CDR3 totals 17 residues. The V and J ends lost 0 bases and 2 bases respectively, with 13 bases between them. The DNA of the CDR3 is TGTGCCAGCAGTGAATATTGGGGTGGAGGAAACACCGGGGAGCTGTTTTTT. Translated: CASSEYWGGGNTGELFF.

This clone was detected only a few times. This chain joins TRBV15 and TRBJ2-7; the D gene is possibly TRBD1 (6 bases). Per the germline V gene, CDR1 is LNHNV and CDR2 is YYDKDF (reference sequence). V lost 0 bases and J lost 7, with 16 bases in between. This CDR3 has 15 amino acids. As DNA, the CDR3 is TGTGCCACCAGCAGAGATCGTTTACAGGGTCGTGAGCAGTACTTC. Its protein product is CATSRDRLQGREQYF.

The DNA of the CDR3 is TGCAGCGTTGGTCAGGGTCCCAACTATGGCTACACCTTC. This encodes CSVGQGPNYGYTF. This sequence joins TRBV29-1 and TRBJ1-2; tentatively, D is TRBD1 (5 bases). Trimming removed 4 bases at V and 2 bases at J, with 11 bases between. The V gene's germline CDR1 is SQVTM and CDR2 ANQGSEA. The CDR3 is 13 amino acids.

CDR3 coding DNA: TGTGCCAGCAGCTTAGGTGGTGTCTCCGGCGAGCAGTACTTC. This sequence encodes CASSLGGVSGEQYF. The J gene is TRBJ2-7, the V gene TRBV7-7; D remains ambiguous. Germline V gene lookup returns CDR1 SSHAT and CDR2 FNYEAQ (reference sequence). The V and J ends lost 1 base and 6 bases respectively, with 13 bases between them. CDR3 size: 14 residues.

The rearrangement uses TRBV2 and TRBJ2-1, with 8 bases aligning to TRBD1. The CDR3 totals 15 residues. Losses at the gene ends were 1 base for V and 2 bases for J; bases not matched to a gene: 1. The germline V gene has CDR1 SNHLY and CDR2 FYNNEI. The CDR3, as DNA: TGTGCCAGCAGTGAAGTACAGGGGGCCTACAATGAGCAGTTCTTC. This sequence encodes CASSEVQGAYNEQFF.

CDR3 sequence reads: CASSSRRGTSGGQETQYF. The CDR3, as DNA: TGTGCCAGCAGCTCCCGGCGTGGGACTAGCGGGGGTCAAGAGACCCAGTACTTC. J is TRBJ2-5 and V is TRBV5-4, with TRBD2 matching 14 bases. Unmatched junction bases numbered 9, after V lost 3 bases and J lost 2 bases. Germline CDR1 and CDR2: SGHNT and YYREEE (reference sequence). This CDR3 has 18 amino acids.

The CDR3 DNA sequence: TGTGCCAGCAGCCAAGCGGGACCACGAGTCAATGAGCAGTTCTTC. Protein: CASSQAGPRVNEQFF. V is TRBV7-9 and J is TRBJ2-1; 7 bases are a match to TRBD2. After removal of 5 bases from V and 6 bases from J, the junction contained 10 bases not matched to a gene. The V gene's germline CDR1 is SEHNR and CDR2 FQNEAQ (reference sequence). This CDR3 is 15 amino acids long.

The CDR3 here is CASSPPAGDYEQYF. CDR3 DNA: TGCGCCAGCAGCCCCCCAGCGGGGGACTACGAGCAGTACTTC. This chain uses TRBV5-1 with TRBJ2-7; 8 bases agree with TRBD2. The CDR3 has 14 amino acids. Germline CDR1 reads SGHRS; CDR2 reads YFSETQ. The V gene end was trimmed by 4 bases and the J gene end by 3 bases; junction bases not matched to a gene: 6. Drawing the rest from reference TRBV5-1 and TRBJ2-7, the complete variable domain is KAGVTQTPRYLIKTRGQQVTLSCSPISGHRSVSWYQQTPGQGLQFLFEYFSETQRNKGNFPGRFSGRQFSNSRSEMNVSTLELGDSALYLCASSPPAGDYEQYFGPGTRLTVT.

This clone was seen a handful of times. The chain links TRBV6-5 to TRBJ2-4; TRBD2 might be the D (5 bases). The CDR3 sequence is 15 residues long. V dropped 0 bases and J dropped 5 bases, with 11 bases sitting between them. The V gene's germline CDR1 is MNHEY and CDR2 SVGAGI. CDR3 amino acids: CASSYSIDGENIQYF. In nucleotides, the CDR3 is TGTGCCAGCAGTTACTCGATTGACGGGGAAAACATTCAGTACTTC.

This rearrangement joins TRBV18 to TRBJ2-3, with TRBD2 matching over 12 bases. V lost 6 bases and J lost 7; bases outside the gene matches: 8. The length of the CDR3 is 15 residues. Germline CDR1 and CDR2: KGHSH and LQKENI. Here the CDR3 DNA reads TGTGCCAGCTCGGCTAGCGGGAGGGCCGAGAATACGCAGTATTTT. Its protein is CASSASGRAENTQYF.

The DNA of the CDR3 is TGTGCCAGCAGACGGCTAGCGGGGGACACCGGGGAGCTGTTTTTT. This codes for CASRRLAGDTGELFF. V is TRBV27 and J is TRBJ2-2; 10 positions match TRBD2. V trimming: 6 bases; J trimming: 3 bases; junction bases outside the gene matches: 4. The CDR3 extends over 15 amino acids. From germline, CDR1 is MNHEY and CDR2 SMNVEV (reference sequence).

J is TRBJ1-2 and V is TRBV7-9, with D hard to call. The germline gives CDR1 SEHNR, CDR2 FQNEAQ (reference sequence). The CDR3 extends over 13 amino acids. Between the trimmed V and J ends, which lost 4 bases and 0 bases, there was a span of 6 bases. This chain's CDR3 is CASSSSPNYGYTF. The CDR3 nucleotides are TGTGCCAGCAGCTCCTCCCCTAACTATGGCTACACCTTC.

The chain uses TRBV2 and TRBJ2-2; 10 bases are a match to TRBD1. CDR1 is SNHLY, CDR2 FYNNEI, per germline. J was trimmed by 4 bases and V by 8 bases; bases with no gene match: 4. This CDR3 region has 14 residues. The CDR3 loop is CASSDRGSTGELFF. Here the CDR3 DNA reads TGTGCCAGCTCGGACAGGGGGAGCACCGGGGAGCTGTTTTTT.

CDR3 nucleotides: TGTGCCAGCACCTTGGGGGGAGGGGGGGCTTACTATGGCTACACCTTC. The encoded protein is CASTLGGGGAYYGYTF. The rearrangement uses TRBV7-8 and TRBJ1-2; perhaps TRBD1 as D (6 bases). CDR3 length equals 16 residues. Germline CDR1 SGHVS, CDR2 FQNEAQ. The V and J ends lost 7 bases and 3 bases respectively, with 21 bases between them.

In regard to this clone: The junction departs from the called germline gene at one end, perhaps through a read error. V is TRBV7-9 and J is TRBJ1-6; 7 bases are a match to TRBD1. The CDR3 covers 16 residues. Germline V gives CDR1 SEHNR, CDR2 FQNEAQ (reference sequence). DNA for the CDR3: TGTTCCAGCAGCTTTCCGGGACAGCTGAGGGATTCACCCCTCCACTTT. Protein: CSSSFPGQLRDSPLHF.

This chain connects TRBV9 to TRBJ1-5, with D perhaps matching TRBD1 (5 bases). CDR1 is SGDLS and CDR2 is YYNGEE in the germline V gene. Trimming stripped 5 bases from V and 0 bases from J, with 12 bases between. The CDR3 runs to 15 residues. Here the CDR3 reads CASSQTAYSNQPQHF. The CDR3 DNA is TGTGCCAGCAGTCAGACAGCATATAGCAATCAGCCCCAGCATTTT.

This rearrangement joins TRBV30 to TRBJ1-4; 7 bases match TRBD1. With 4 bases clipped from V and 3 bases from J, the junction kept 11 bases outside the gene matches. Per germline, CDR1 GTSNPN and CDR2 SVGIG (reference sequence). The CDR3 is made up of 16 amino acids. The CDR3 DNA sequence: TGTGCCTGGACCCCGCTCAGGGGGGTGGCTAATGAAAAACTGTTTTTT. It specifies CAWTPLRGVANEKLFF. Drawing the rest from reference TRBV30 and TRBJ1-4, the complete variable domain is SQTIHQWPATLVQPVGSPLSLECTVEGTSNPNLYWYRQAAGRGLQLLFYSVGIGQISSEVPQNLSASRPQDRQFILSSKKLLLSDSGFYLCAWTPLRGVANEKLFFGSGTQLSVL.

The chain is built from TRBV5-6 and TRBJ1-1; D ambiguous. The CDR3 contains 12 residues. Trimming cost V 2 bases and J 8 bases, with 10 bases left between them. The V gene's germline CDR1 is SGHDT and CDR2 YYEEEE. The CDR3 is CASSFGRSEAFF. The CDR3 DNA reads as TGTGCCAGCAGCTTCGGCAGGTCAGAAGCTTTCTTT.

This clone was picked up one time. The chain recombines TRBV29-1 with TRBJ2-1; 8 bases match TRBD2. CDR3 length equals 15 residues. With V trimmed by 4 bases and J by 7 bases, 12 bases remained unmatched. Germline V gene sequence: CDR1 SQVTM, CDR2 ANQGSEA. As DNA, the CDR3 is TGCAGCGTTGGAGAACGGGAGGGCCAAACGAATGAGCAGTTCTTC. Translating it yields CSVGEREGQTNEQFF.

The chain joins TRBV18 to TRBJ1-2; 7 bases agree with TRBD1. The J segment lost 5 bases and the V segment lost 5 bases, leaving 5 bases of the junction unmatched. Germline V gene lookup returns CDR1 KGHSH and CDR2 LQKENI. This CDR3 spans 13 amino acids. The CDR3 here is CASSGTGQYGYTF. CDR3 nucleotide sequence: TGTGCCAGCTCAGGTACGGGACAGTATGGCTACACCTTC.

This clone has just a few counts. J is TRBJ2-7 and V is TRBV7-3; 7 positions match TRBD1. Germline values: CDR1 SGHTA, CDR2 FQGTGA. The ends lost 5 bases at V and 6 bases at J; junction bases unmatched: 13. The CDR3 extends over 15 amino acids. The CDR3 bases are TGTGCCAGCAGCGCTAAAAGGGGGCGCAAACGCGAGCAGTACTTC. Its protein product is CASSAKRGRKREQYF.

The genes are TRBV6-4 and TRBJ2-7; 10 bases fit TRBD1. The CDR3 spans 13 residues. The ends lost 6 bases at V and 3 bases at J; junction bases unmatched: 2. Germline V gene sequence: CDR1 MRHNA, CDR2 SNTAGT. In DNA form, the CDR3 reads TGTGCCAGCAGCCGGGACAGGGGCTACGAGCAGTACTTC. It codes for CASSRDRGYEQYF.